The 25 T cell receptor beta chains reported below all come from one sample, sequenced in a study of OX40 agonist ivuxolimab in advanced cancers. The assay was immunoSEQ multiplex PCR, and TCRdb's table has in-frame clones only and misses some. This table holds 35,000 to 40,000 clones, about nine tenths found once. The sequences come from CD4+ or CD8+ T cells sorted from blood, collected in a trial of the OX40 agonist ivuxolimab. These receptors came from an adult with an advanced solid tumor such as melanoma, head and neck, liver or kidney cancer.

The chain recombines TRBV9 with TRBJ1-2; TRBD1 is a possible D gene (6 bases). V lost 4 bases, J lost 7 bases, and 14 bases lay in between. This CDR3 has 13 amino acids. CDR1 SGDLS and CDR2 YYNGEE come from the germline V gene. CDR3 DNA sequence: TGTGCCAGCAGCACCACGGGGGCGGGTGGCTACACCTTC. This sequence encodes CASSTTGAGGYTF.

The chain has TRBV6-5 and TRBJ1-1; D gene uncertain. Germline CDR1 MNHEY, CDR2 SVGAGI. The CDR3 sequence is 13 residues long. Trimming took off 6 bases at V and 4 bases at J, with 12 bases between the two ends. CDR3 bases: TGTGCCAGCAGCCCCGACGAAGGCACTGAAGCTTTCTTT. Residues: CASSPDEGTEAFF.

The chain has TRBV9 and TRBJ2-3; D tentatively fits TRBD1 or TRBD2 (6 bases each). The CDR3 length is 15 residues. The germline CDR1 and CDR2 sequences are SGDLS and YYNGEE. V lost 3 bases and J 5 bases, leaving 16 bases between the germline ends. The CDR3 reads CASSGGGLRRDTQYF. The DNA of the CDR3 is TGTGCCAGCAGCGGAGGGGGGCTCAGGCGAGATACGCAGTATTTT.

The chain uses TRBV19 and TRBJ2-2, with no clear D. The CDR3 consists of 16 residues. The germline CDR1 and CDR2 sequences are LNHDA and SQIVND (reference sequence). The germline V and J ends were trimmed by 3 bases and 7 bases, with 18 bases remaining between them. The CDR3, as DNA: TGTGCCAGTAGTATCGGGCTAGTTCCAGGTGTCGGGGAGCTGTTTTTT. It specifies CASSIGLVPGVGELFF.

The chain couples TRBV4-3 to TRBJ2-1; tentative D call: TRBD2 (6 bases). With 1 base removed from V and 3 bases from J, the gap between germline ends came to 16 bases. The germline gives CDR1 LGHNA, CDR2 YSLEER. The CDR3 spans 17 residues. CDR3 sequence (DNA): TGCGCCAGCAGCCAAGGGATCGGGAGAGGCCGCTACAATGAGCAGTTCTTC. It encodes CASSQGIGRGRYNEQFF.

The chain couples TRBV25-1 to TRBJ2-5; TRBD2 is a possible D gene (6 bases). Germline CDR1 is MGHDK and CDR2 is SYGVNS. The CDR3 extends over 16 amino acids. Trimming removed 4 bases at V and 2 bases at J, with 17 bases between. In nucleotides, the CDR3 is TGTGCCAGCAGTGCCCGGGACTCCACGATGCAAGAGACCCAGTACTTC. It yields the protein CASSARDSTMQETQYF.

In this sample, this clone turned up a few times. The chain recombines TRBV19 with TRBJ1-2; weak D call: TRBD1 (6 bases). V lost 6 bases and J 6 bases, leaving 14 bases between the germline ends. This CDR3 contains 13 residues. The germline gives CDR1 LNHDA, CDR2 SQIVND (reference sequence). In DNA form, the CDR3 reads TGTGCCAGTAGGAAAAGGACAGTGAATGGCTACACCTTC. Residues: CASRKRTVNGYTF.

The rearrangement joins TRBV18 to TRBJ2-1, with D hard to call. With 3 bases removed from V and 4 bases from J, the gap between germline ends came to 10 bases. Germline CDR1 and CDR2: KGHSH and LQKENI. This CDR3 comprises 14 residues. As DNA, the CDR3 is TGTGCCAGCTCACCTTCGGCAGGATACAATGAGCAGTTCTTC. It translates to CASSPSAGYNEQFF.

The chain couples TRBV6-5 to TRBJ1-1; 7 nucleotides line up with TRBD1. Losses at the gene ends were 6 bases for V and 6 bases for J; bases not matched to a gene: 7. The CDR3 has 13 residues. CDR1 is MNHEY and CDR2 is SVGAGI in the germline V gene. The CDR3 region is CASSSQGYPEAFF. The CDR3 DNA sequence: TGTGCCAGCAGCTCACAGGGGTACCCTGAAGCTTTCTTT.

Here the CDR3 reads CASSPWTSGSNEQFF. CDR3 in DNA: TGTGCCAGCAGTCCCTGGACTAGCGGGAGTAATGAGCAGTTCTTC. The chain is built from TRBV27 and TRBJ2-1, with 13 bases that match TRBD2. Looked up from germline, CDR1 is MNHEY and CDR2 is SMNVEV (reference sequence). V lost 5 bases to trimming and J lost 7 bases; unmatched junction nucleotides: 5. This CDR3 is built from 15 residues.

The chain recombines TRBV5-8 with TRBJ1-1; D is unclear. V was shortened by 0 bases and J by 8 bases, with 8 bases between the two germline ends. Germline V gene sequence: CDR1 SGHTS, CDR2 YDEGEE. The CDR3 has 12 residues. CDR3 residues: CASSLGQREAFF. As DNA, the CDR3 is TGTGCCAGCAGCTTGGGGCAGAGAGAAGCTTTCTTT.

The J gene is TRBJ2-3, the V gene TRBV27, with D maybe TRBD2 (6 bases). This CDR3 is built from 15 residues. Trimming took 3 bases from V and 0 from J, leaving 10 bases between them. Germline V gene sequence: CDR1 MNHEY, CDR2 SMNVEV (reference sequence). This chain's CDR3 is CASSFLGGSTDTQYF. CDR3 bases: TGTGCCAGCAGTTTCCTCGGGGGAAGCACAGATACGCAGTATTTT.

The CDR3 coding sequence is TGCGCCAGCAGCCAAGAGGTAGCGGGGGCCCTCCGTTATGGCTACACCTTC. Protein sequence: CASSQEVAGALRYGYTF. The chain is built from TRBV4-3 and TRBJ1-2; D possibly corresponds to TRBD1 (6 bases). The CDR3 totals 17 residues. V lost 0 bases and J 5 bases, leaving 19 bases between the germline ends. Germline V CDR1 and CDR2: LGHNA, YSLEER.

This sequence joins TRBV13 and TRBJ2-3; tentatively, D is TRBD2 (6 bases). Looked up from germline, CDR1 is PRHDT and CDR2 is FYEKMQ (reference sequence). V lost 4 bases and J lost 4, with 12 bases in between. The CDR3 has 14 amino acids. CDR3 sequence (DNA): TGTGCCAGCAGCTCCGGACCGGGGGCAGATACGCAGTATTTT. It translates to CASSSGPGADTQYF.

J is TRBJ2-3 and V is TRBV13; D possibly corresponds to TRBD2 (5 bases). CDR3 length: 15 residues. V lost 5 bases to trimming and J lost 1 base, with 13 bases between them. Germline assignment: CDR1 PRHDT and CDR2 FYEKMQ (reference sequence). The CDR3 DNA follows: TGTGCCAGCAGCGAACCGCTAGCTGGCACAGATACGCAGTATTTT. It is translated as CASSEPLAGTDTQYF.

The V gene is TRBV9, the J gene TRBJ2-4; 7 bases agree with TRBD2. Germline CDR1 and CDR2: SGDLS and YYNGEE. CDR3 size: 16 residues. V trimming: 2 bases; J trimming: 0 bases; junction bases outside the gene matches: 5. Written as DNA, the CDR3 is TGTGCCAGCAGCGTTGGGACTAACCTAGCCAAAAACATTCAGTACTTC. Amino acids: CASSVGTNLAKNIQYF.

The J gene is TRBJ2-7, the V gene TRBV30; D is unresolved. The CDR3 totals 17 residues. Between the trimmed V and J ends, which lost 5 bases and 1 base, there was a span of 24 bases. Germline CDR1 and CDR2: GTSNPN and SVGIG (reference sequence). DNA of the CDR3: TGTGCCTGGGACCTCCCGGGTGGCAGGCCGACTTCCTACGAGCAGTACTTC. Translating gives CAWDLPGGRPTSYEQYF.

The V gene is TRBV5-4, the J gene TRBJ1-1, with D hard to call. The CDR3 is 14 amino acids. V was trimmed by 4 bases and J by 11 bases, leaving 21 bases between them. CDR1 SGHNT and CDR2 YYREEE come from the germline V gene (reference sequence). DNA for the CDR3: TGTGCCAGCAGCGCCGGCGGATTACTAAGCGAGGCTTTCTTT. Protein sequence: CASSAGGLLSEAFF.

CDR3 in amino acids: CASSLGLNTEAFF. In nucleotides, the CDR3 is TGTGCCAGCAGCTTGGGCCTGAACACTGAAGCTTTCTTT. The rearrangement uses TRBV6-5 and TRBJ1-1; D is unclear. Germline V gene data show CDR1 as MNHEY and CDR2 as SVGAGI. The CDR3 is 13 amino acids. V was cut by 6 bases and J by 0 bases, with 8 bases left in between.

J is TRBJ2-3 and V is TRBV5-6; tentative D call: TRBD1 (5 bases). Between the trimmed V and J ends, which lost 4 bases and 2 bases, there was a span of 11 bases. CDR3 length: 14 amino acids. Germline lookup yields CDR1 SGHDT and CDR2 YYEEEE. The CDR3 DNA reads as TGTGCCAGCAGCAGCGACAGCACCACAGATACGCAGTATTTT. Its translation is CASSSDSTTDTQYF.

This sequence joins TRBV6-1 and TRBJ1-2; TRBD1 is a possible D gene (5 bases). Trimming removed 7 bases from V and 3 bases from J, with 18 bases in between. The germline CDR1 and CDR2 sequences are MNHNS and SASEGT. The CDR3 runs 15 residues. DNA of the CDR3: TGTGCCAGCACCGTGGGGGACTTAACGGACTATGGCTACACCTTC. Its protein product is CASTVGDLTDYGYTF.

V is TRBV21-1 and J is TRBJ1-5. TRBV21-1 corresponds to a pseudogene. This CDR3 is 14 amino acids long. CDR3 in amino acids: CASPGRRSNQPQHF. As DNA, the CDR3 is TGTGCCAGCCCGGGGAGACGTAGCAATCAGCCCCAGCATTTT.

This clone was counted once. The chain carries TRBV2 and TRBJ1-6; 7 bases line up with TRBD1. J lost 5 bases, V lost 3 bases, and 10 bases had no gene match. This CDR3 contains 17 residues. Germline V lookup: CDR1 SNHLY, CDR2 FYNNEI. The CDR3 region is CASSEGPPGQNNSPLHF. The CDR3, as DNA: TGTGCCAGCAGTGAGGGCCCTCCGGGACAGAATAATTCACCCCTCCACTTT.

The chain joins TRBV11-2 to TRBJ2-7, with D perhaps matching TRBD1 (5 bases). Trimming removed 4 bases from V and 2 bases from J, with 18 bases in between. CDR3 size: 16 residues. The germline V gene has CDR1 SGHAT and CDR2 FQNNGV. The CDR3 DNA sequence: TGTGCCAGCAGCTGGGGCGCCACCGAGATACCCTACGAGCAGTACTTC. This translates into CASSWGATEIPYEQYF.

This clone was detected only once. J is TRBJ2-5 and V is TRBV27, with D possibly being TRBD2 (5 bases). Germline V lookup: CDR1 MNHEY, CDR2 SMNVEV (reference sequence). The germline V and J ends were trimmed by 8 bases and 2 bases, with 12 bases remaining between them. This CDR3 has 13 amino acids. The CDR3 region is CASRPGRQETQYF. In DNA form, the CDR3 reads TGTGCCAGCCGACCGGGAAGACAAGAGACCCAGTACTTC.